The next 10 T cell receptor beta chains were all read from a single sample in a study of shared clonotypes between healthy human individuals. Naive-designated CD8 cells lacked CD45RO, were positively enriched for CCR7, and omitted terminally differentiated effector memory CD45RA+ cells. The assay was immunoSEQ multiplex PCR, and TCRdb's table has in-frame clones only and misses some. This sample has about 2 million clones, with roughly 94% found just once. Material: naive CD8+ T cells sorted from blood. These receptors all stem from a man younger than 30 in good health.

This clone was found once. In the same sample, other DNA sequences code for this CDR3. J is TRBJ2-7 and V is TRBV6-5; 10 bases agree with TRBD2. The CDR3 covers 14 residues. Germline loops: CDR1 MNHEY, CDR2 SVGAGI. Germline trimming cut 6 bases from V and 1 base from J; bases unmatched to any gene: 3. The CDR3 coding sequence is TGTGCCAGCAGCTTACTAGCGGGGTCCTACGAGCAGTACTTC. As protein: CASSLLAGSYEQYF.

V is TRBV27 and J is TRBJ2-2; a possible D gene is TRBD1 (5 bases). The CDR3 extends over 14 amino acids. Germline-derived CDR1 and CDR2 are MNHEY and SMNVEV (reference sequence). Trimming shortened V by 4 bases and J by 6 bases, and 12 bases separated the two germline ends. The CDR3 sequence is CASSSQGESGELFF. The DNA of the CDR3 is TGTGCCAGCAGTTCTCAGGGCGAGTCCGGGGAGCTGTTTTTT.

The rearrangement joins TRBV4-1 to TRBJ2-5; D might be TRBD1 (5 bases). Per germline, CDR1 MGHRA and CDR2 YSYEKL. V was shortened by 0 bases and J by 1 base, with 9 bases between the two germline ends. This CDR3 contains 15 residues. The CDR3 nucleotides are TGCGCCAGCAGCCAAGAAGGTGACAGCCAAGAGACCCAGTACTTC. It translates to CASSQEGDSQETQYF.

The chain recombines TRBV6-5 with TRBJ2-5; D possibly uses TRBD1 or TRBD2 (5 bases each). This CDR3 contains 14 residues. V dropped 7 bases and J dropped 2 bases, with 14 bases sitting between them. Germline V CDR1 and CDR2: MNHEY, SVGAGI. The CDR3 spells CASKETGRQETQYF. CDR3 DNA sequence: TGTGCCAGCAAAGAAACGGGACGGCAAGAGACCCAGTACTTC.

This rearrangement joins TRBV11-2 to TRBJ2-7, with no clear D. V lost 1 base, J lost 6 bases, and 13 bases lay in between. Germline V CDR1 and CDR2: SGHAT, FQNNGV. The CDR3 consists of 14 residues. CDR3 in DNA: TGTGCCAGCAGCTTAGTGGGCCAGGTCGGCGAGCAGTACTTC. Amino acid sequence: CASSLVGQVGEQYF.

CDR3 bases: TGTGCCAGCAGTACCGAGGGGTACAATGAGCAGTTCTTC. It encodes CASSTEGYNEQFF. The V gene is TRBV6-5, the J gene TRBJ2-1; D tentatively reads TRBD1 or TRBD2 (5 bases each). V dropped 5 bases and J dropped 4 bases, with 9 bases sitting between them. The germline V gene encodes CDR1 MNHEY and CDR2 SVGAGI. This CDR3 spans 13 amino acids.

The chain links TRBV9 to TRBJ2-7, with 7 bases aligning to TRBD1. The CDR3 length is 14 residues. Germline V CDR1 and CDR2: SGDLS, YYNGEE. Trimming removed 3 bases from V and 3 bases from J; junction bases left unmatched: 6. The CDR3 DNA sequence: TGTGCCAGCAGCGGCTGGGACAGAAACTACGAGCAGTACTTC. Its protein product is CASSGWDRNYEQYF.

This chain joins TRBV7-9 and TRBJ2-7, with 8 bases lining up with TRBD1. Germline CDR1 is SEHNR and CDR2 is FQNEAQ (reference sequence). CDR3 size: 15 residues. Losses at the gene ends were 4 bases for V and 7 bases for J; bases not matched to a gene: 12. The CDR3 DNA is TGTGCCAGCAGCTCTCTGCAAGAACAGGGGGGAGAGCAGTACTTC. Residues: CASSSLQEQGGEQYF.

This clone was observed a few times. This chain connects TRBV7-9 to TRBJ1-2; D remains ambiguous. V was cut by 3 bases and J by 6 bases, with 5 bases left in between. Per germline, CDR1 SEHNR and CDR2 FQNEAQ (reference sequence). There are 11 residues in the CDR3. CDR3 region: CASSLDDGYTF. CDR3 coding DNA: TGTGCCAGCAGCTTGGACGATGGCTACACCTTC.

This chain joins TRBV19 and TRBJ2-3, with D perhaps TRBD1 (5 bases). Germline loops: CDR1 LNHDA, CDR2 SQIVND (reference sequence). This CDR3 spans 16 amino acids. The germline V and J ends were trimmed by 5 bases and 0 bases, with 15 bases remaining between them. CDR3 protein: CASSPNPGQSTDTQYF. DNA of the CDR3: TGTGCCAGTAGTCCCAACCCAGGGCAAAGCACAGATACGCAGTATTTT. The full variable domain, its missing parts supplied by reference TRBV19 and TRBJ2-3, is DGGITQSPKYLFRKEGQNVTLSCEQNLNHDAMYWYRQDPGQGLRLIYYSQIVNDFQKGDIAEGYSVSREKKESFPLTVTSAQKNPTAFYLCASSPNPGQSTDTQYFGPGTRLTVL.